The next 17 T cell receptor beta chains were all read from a single sample in a study of Tregs in tolerant kidney transplant recipients. The table came from immunoSEQ multiplex PCR; TCRdb's copy has only in-frame clones and leaves some out. The table includes tens of thousands of clones, about 83% detected once. The sample was CD4+ T cells from blood. These receptor sequences come from a human donor in good health.

The chain uses TRBV5-1 and TRBJ2-7; 9 bases map to TRBD2. This CDR3 region has 16 residues. Germline lookup yields CDR1 SGHRS and CDR2 YFSETQ. The V gene end was trimmed by 0 bases and the J gene end by 2 bases; junction bases not matched to a gene: 6. CDR3 amino acids: CASSLAAGTSPYEQYF. The CDR3 region has the DNA TGCGCCAGCAGCTTGGCCGCGGGGACTAGCCCCTACGAGCAGTACTTC.

This clone has at least ten counts. The rearrangement joins TRBV7-2 to TRBJ1-1; no clear D gene. Trimming left V 1 base short and J 1 base short, with 10 bases between. CDR3 size: 15 residues. Per germline, CDR1 SGHTA and CDR2 FQGNSA. Here the CDR3 reads CASSLEFQTNTEAFF. The CDR3 DNA is TGTGCCAGCAGCTTAGAGTTCCAGACGAACACTGAAGCTTTCTTT. The full variable domain, with the rest looked up from reference TRBV7-2 and TRBJ1-1, is GAGVSQSPSNKVTEKGKDVELRCDPISGHTALYWYRQSLGQGLEFLIYFQGNSAPDKSGLPSDRFSAERTGGSVSTLTIQRTQQEDSAVYLCASSLEFQTNTEAFFGQGTRLTVV.

The genes are TRBV5-1 and TRBJ2-7; unclear D gene. Germline CDR1 and CDR2: SGHRS and YFSETQ. Trimming removed 3 bases at V and 7 bases at J, with 14 bases between. There are 13 residues in the CDR3. CDR3 sequence: CASSSPRRVEQYF. DNA for the CDR3: TGCGCCAGCAGCTCCCCGAGGCGAGTGGAGCAGTACTTC.

CDR3 in DNA: TGCGCCAGCAGCTTGCGAGGCCGCTCCTACAATGAGCAGTTCTTC. Translated, it gives CASSLRGRSYNEQFF. The J gene is TRBJ2-1, the V gene TRBV5-1, with D unclear. The CDR3 runs to 15 residues. Per the germline V gene, CDR1 is SGHRS and CDR2 is YFSETQ. The V gene lost 1 base and the J gene lost 0 bases, with 8 bases spanning the gap.

J is TRBJ2-1 and V is TRBV5-5; 8 nucleotides line up with TRBD2. Germline V gives CDR1 SGHKS, CDR2 YYEKEE (reference sequence). V lost 0 bases and J lost 7; bases outside the gene matches: 6. The CDR3 is made up of 15 amino acids. CDR3 in DNA: TGTGCCAGCAGCTTGGACGAGCGGGAGTATAATGAGCAGTTCTTC. It is translated as CASSLDEREYNEQFF.

J is TRBJ2-3 and V is TRBV15, with no clear D. The V and J ends lost 2 bases and 2 bases respectively, with 2 bases between them. The CDR3 spans 12 residues. Germline lookup yields CDR1 LNHNV and CDR2 YYDKDF (reference sequence). CDR3 in DNA: TGTGCCACCAGCAGATACACAGATACGCAGTATTTT. This encodes CATSRYTDTQYF. The full variable domain, with the rest looked up from reference TRBV15 and TRBJ2-3, is DAMVIQNPRYQVTQFGKPVTLSCSQTLNHNVMYWYQQKSSQAPKLLFHYYDKDFNNEADTPDNFQSRRPNTSFCFLDIRSPGLGDTAMYLCATSRYTDTQYFGPGTRLTVL.

The genes are TRBV30 and TRBJ1-2, with unresolved D. V lost 2 bases and J 5 bases, leaving 9 bases between the germline ends. Germline-derived CDR1 and CDR2 are GTSNPN and SVGIG (reference sequence). This CDR3 contains 12 residues. CDR3 amino acids: CAWSLVLYGYTF. The CDR3 DNA reads TGTGCCTGGAGTCTAGTTCTGTATGGCTACACCTTC.

This clone occurred once. The CDR3 sequence: CASSYAVGSTDTQYF. The CDR3 DNA follows: TGTGCCAGCAGTTACGCGGTGGGGAGCACAGATACGCAGTATTTT. The chain employs TRBV6-6 and TRBJ2-3, with D unresolved. Per the germline V gene, CDR1 is MNHNY and CDR2 is SVGAGI (reference sequence). V shed 2 bases and J shed 0 bases, with 9 bases lying between them. This CDR3 has 15 residues.

The chain is built from TRBV6-6 and TRBJ1-1; D gene uncertain. Germline assignment: CDR1 MNHNY and CDR2 SVGAGI (reference sequence). This CDR3 spans 15 amino acids. Between the trimmed V and J ends, which lost 6 bases and 0 bases, there was a span of 14 bases. DNA of the CDR3: TGTGCCAGCAGCCCCCGGTTACCCATGAACACTGAAGCTTTCTTT. Amino acids: CASSPRLPMNTEAFF.

The sample holds one count of this clone. This sequence joins TRBV25-1 and TRBJ2-7, with D tentatively TRBD2 (5 bases). CDR1 and CDR2 from the germline V gene are MGHDK and SYGVNS. This CDR3 region has 13 residues. The V end lost 5 bases, the J end lost 4 bases, and 12 bases lay between the germline ends. In DNA form, the CDR3 reads TGTGCCAGCAGTCGAGGAGGTCTTTACGAGCAGTACTTC. Encoded protein: CASSRGGLYEQYF.

This CDR3 reads CASSLGASRNNEQFF. CDR3 bases: TGTGCCAGCAGCTTAGGGGCTAGCCGGAACAATGAGCAGTTCTTC. J is TRBJ2-1 and V is TRBV7-6, with a weak D call TRBD2 (5 bases). This CDR3 has 15 amino acids. Germline V gives CDR1 SGHVS, CDR2 FNYEAQ. Deletions cut 1 base from V and 5 bases from J, with 12 bases between.

The gene calls are TRBV5-4 and TRBJ1-2; D is unresolved. There are 11 residues in the CDR3. Between the trimmed V and J ends, which lost 3 bases and 3 bases, there was a span of 3 bases. Germline V lookup: CDR1 SGHNT, CDR2 YYREEE (reference sequence). CDR3 DNA sequence: TGTGCCAGCAGCTCCCACTATGGCTACACCTTC. It yields the protein CASSSHYGYTF.

V usage is TRBV18 and J usage is TRBJ2-3, with 11 bases aligning to TRBD2. Germline-derived CDR1 and CDR2 are KGHSH and LQKENI. Unmatched junction bases numbered 6, after V lost 3 bases and J lost 4 bases. The CDR3 consists of 16 residues. In DNA form, the CDR3 reads TGTGCCAGCTCACCTTTAGCGGGGGGGCCATCAGATACGCAGTATTTT. This encodes CASSPLAGGPSDTQYF.

The table lists this clone with a few counts. For the CDR3, the DNA is TGTGCCAGTAGTCCCGGGACAGCCGGGTGGAACACTGAAGCTTTCTTT. Translation gives CASSPGTAGWNTEAFF. The chain employs TRBV19 and TRBJ1-1, with TRBD1 identical over 7 bases. The CDR3 loop spans 16 amino acids. From germline, CDR1 is LNHDA and CDR2 SQIVND (reference sequence). V was clipped by 5 bases and J by 1 base; unmatched bases: 10. The whole variable domain, remainder taken from reference TRBV19 and TRBJ1-1, is DGGITQSPKYLFRKEGQNVTLSCEQNLNHDAMYWYRQDPGQGLRLIYYSQIVNDFQKGDIAEGYSVSREKKESFPLTVTSAQKNPTAFYLCASSPGTAGWNTEAFFGQGTRLTVV.

The chain couples TRBV4-1 to TRBJ1-6, with 8 nucleotides matching TRBD1. The CDR3 has 15 residues. Unmatched junction bases numbered 0, after V lost 1 base and J lost 4 bases. Per the germline V gene, CDR1 is MGHRA and CDR2 is YSYEKL. This CDR3 reads CASSQGQGYNSPLHF. The CDR3 DNA sequence: TGCGCCAGCAGCCAAGGACAGGGGTATAATTCACCCCTCCACTTT.

This chain connects TRBV5-1 to TRBJ2-1; 13 nucleotides agree with TRBD2. V trimming: 4 bases; J trimming: 9 bases; junction bases outside the gene matches: 7. Germline CDR1 is SGHRS and CDR2 is YFSETQ. The CDR3 is 15 residues long. CDR3 in amino acids: CASSRKLAGGGEQFF. CDR3 DNA sequence: TGCGCCAGCAGCCGCAAACTAGCGGGAGGGGGTGAGCAGTTCTTC. Looking up the rest from reference TRBV5-1 and TRBJ2-1 gives the full variable domain: KAGVTQTPRYLIKTRGQQVTLSCSPISGHRSVSWYQQTPGQGLQFLFEYFSETQRNKGNFPGRFSGRQFSNSRSEMNVSTLELGDSALYLCASSRKLAGGGEQFFGPGTRLTVL.

The V gene is TRBV5-1, the J gene TRBJ1-1; a weak D match, TRBD1 (5 bases). There are 14 residues in the CDR3. The V gene lost 0 bases and the J gene lost 10 bases, with 16 bases spanning the gap. Germline V gene data show CDR1 as SGHRS and CDR2 as YFSETQ. The CDR3 here is CASSLDIRGGGAFF. The CDR3 nucleotides read TGCGCCAGCAGCTTGGATATTAGGGGCGGGGGAGCTTTCTTT.